The T cell receptor (beta chain) under discussion was sequenced for a study of blood T cell repertoires in COVID-19. The wider study: Some COVID-19 samples were acute and others convalescent; all came from the United States, Italy and Spain.

Germline assignment: CDR1 MNHEY and CDR2 SVGAGI. CDR3 length: 13 amino acids. V was shortened by 2 bases and J by 5 bases, with 9 bases between the two germline ends. Some clones are missing from TCRdb's copy, which holds only in-frame ones; the method was immunoSEQ multiplex PCR. Of fewer than 300,000 clones in the sample, approximately 83% were seen once. Source material: PBMCs or T cells enriched from blood (not recorded which). V usage is TRBV6-5 and J usage is TRBJ1-2; D possibly corresponds to TRBD1 (5 bases). This receptor was obtained from a woman in her 30s who had recovered from COVID-19. DNA for the CDR3: TGTGCCAGCAGTTACATGGGGGGGTATGGCTACACCTTC. Translation: CASSYMGGYGYTF.